The 9 T cell receptor beta chains reported below all come from one sample, sequenced in a study of cytomegalovirus exposure and HLA in healthy donors. Researchers ran the PCR with 60 Vbeta and 13 Jbeta primers. Using immunoSEQ multiplex PCR, the repertoire was profiled, and TCRdb retains in-frame clones only, with some absent. The data hold 150,000 to 200,000 clones, with roughly 13% observed a single time. The sequenced material came from PBMCs. The source is a middle-aged man in good health and CMV-seropositive.

This clone appeared a few times. The rearrangement links TRBV27 to TRBJ1-2; TRBD1 agrees at 7 bases. With V trimmed by 4 bases and J by 2 bases, 7 bases remained unmatched. The CDR3 loop spans 15 amino acids. Germline CDR1 reads MNHEY; CDR2 reads SMNVEV (reference sequence). Written as DNA, the CDR3 is TGTGCCAGCAGTTCGAGGGGACAGCGAAACTATGGCTACACCTTC. Its translation: CASSSRGQRNYGYTF.

This clone came up a few times. V gene TRBV9 combines with J gene TRBJ1-4, with a weak D call TRBD1 (6 bases). Trimming left V 3 bases short and J 6 bases short, with 18 bases between. Germline loops: CDR1 SGDLS, CDR2 YYNGEE. This CDR3 has 16 amino acids. The CDR3 DNA sequence: TGTGCCAGCAGCGCAGACCGGGGGGCGGAAGATGAAAAACTGTTTTTT. It is translated as CASSADRGAEDEKLFF.

The chain joins TRBV5-8 to TRBJ2-2; 11 nucleotides agree with TRBD2. Looked up from germline, CDR1 is SGHTS and CDR2 is YDEGEE. The CDR3 covers 16 residues. The junction had 4 bases not matched to a gene; V was cut back by 2 bases and J by 4 bases. CDR3 region: CASSFGTSGITGELFF. CDR3 bases: TGTGCCAGCAGCTTTGGGACTAGCGGCATCACCGGGGAGCTGTTTTTT.

This clone was counted only a few times. This chain links TRBV2 with TRBJ1-5, with TRBD1 matching over 8 bases. V gave up 1 base and J gave up 5 bases; unmatched junction bases: 4. The CDR3 spans 15 residues. Per germline, CDR1 SNHLY and CDR2 FYNNEI. The CDR3 region has the DNA TGTGCCAGCAGTGAAGGACAGGGGATCGATCAGCCCCAGCATTTT. Translation gives CASSEGQGIDQPQHF.

This clone turned up a few times. The rearrangement links TRBV30 to TRBJ1-1; maybe TRBD1 (5 bases). Trimming stripped 3 bases from V and 4 bases from J, with 9 bases between. The CDR3 sequence is 12 residues long. Germline V lookup: CDR1 GTSNPN, CDR2 SVGIG (reference sequence). CDR3 residues: CAWSLGGTEAFF. The CDR3 DNA reads TGTGCCTGGAGCCTCGGGGGCACTGAAGCTTTCTTT.

This clone was picked up a small number of times. The chain carries TRBV6-1 and TRBJ1-6, with TRBD1 matching 7 bases. This CDR3 comprises 13 residues. Germline V CDR1 and CDR2: MNHNS, SASEGT. Trimming took 6 bases from V and 11 from J; bases not matched to a gene: 7. CDR3 coding DNA: TGTGCCAGCAGCGACGGGACAGCGCCACCCCTCCACTTT. This encodes CASSDGTAPPLHF.

This clone was detected only a few times. V and J are TRBV9 and TRBJ2-2; 12 positions agree with TRBD2. The junction had 16 bases not matched to a gene; V was cut back by 4 bases and J by 6 bases. This CDR3 contains 19 residues. Germline values: CDR1 SGDLS, CDR2 YYNGEE. The CDR3 spells CASSPRRGLAGRHAGELFF. CDR3 sequence (DNA): TGTGCCAGCAGCCCCCGTCGAGGACTAGCGGGGAGACACGCCGGGGAGCTGTTTTTT.

The gene calls are TRBV18 and TRBJ1-1; TRBD1 might be the D (6 bases). The CDR3 is made up of 14 amino acids. V lost 2 bases, J lost 3 bases, and 10 bases lay in between. Germline-derived CDR1 and CDR2 are KGHSH and LQKENI. DNA for the CDR3: TGTGCCAGCTCACCAATGGGGGCCGACACTGAAGCTTTCTTT. It translates to CASSPMGADTEAFF.

The genes are TRBV28 and TRBJ1-1; weak D call: TRBD1 (6 bases). The V end was cut by 7 bases, the J end by 3 bases, with 9 bases between. The CDR3 runs 12 residues. Germline CDR1 is MDHEN and CDR2 is SYDVKM. CDR3 in DNA: TGTGCCAGCACCACAGGGTACACTGAAGCTTTCTTT. As protein: CASTTGYTEAFF.